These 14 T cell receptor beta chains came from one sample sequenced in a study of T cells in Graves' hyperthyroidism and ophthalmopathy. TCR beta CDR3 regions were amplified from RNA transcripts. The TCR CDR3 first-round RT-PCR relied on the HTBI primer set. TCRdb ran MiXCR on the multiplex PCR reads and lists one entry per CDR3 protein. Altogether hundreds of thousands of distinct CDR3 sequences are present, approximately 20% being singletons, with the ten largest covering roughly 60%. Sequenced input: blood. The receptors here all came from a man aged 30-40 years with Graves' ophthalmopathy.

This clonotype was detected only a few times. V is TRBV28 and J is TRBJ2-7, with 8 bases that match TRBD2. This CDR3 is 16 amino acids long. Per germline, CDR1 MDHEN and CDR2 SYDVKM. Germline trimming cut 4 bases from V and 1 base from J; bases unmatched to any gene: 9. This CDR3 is CASSSGLARGSYEQYF. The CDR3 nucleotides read TGTGCCAGCAGTTCAGGACTAGCAAGGGGGTCCTACGAGCAGTACTTC.

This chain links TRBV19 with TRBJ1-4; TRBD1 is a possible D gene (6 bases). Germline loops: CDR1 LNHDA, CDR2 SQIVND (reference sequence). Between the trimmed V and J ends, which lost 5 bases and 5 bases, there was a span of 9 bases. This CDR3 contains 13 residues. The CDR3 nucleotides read TGTGCCAGTAGTGGACAGCGAAATGAAAAACTGTTTTTT. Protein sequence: CASSGQRNEKLFF.

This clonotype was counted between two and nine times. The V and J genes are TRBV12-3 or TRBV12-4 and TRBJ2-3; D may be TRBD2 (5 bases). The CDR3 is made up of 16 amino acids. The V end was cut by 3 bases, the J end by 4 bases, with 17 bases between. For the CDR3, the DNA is TGTGCCAGCAGTTTGATACTAGTATGGAAGCCAGATACGCAGTATTTT. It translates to CASSLILVWKPDTQYF.

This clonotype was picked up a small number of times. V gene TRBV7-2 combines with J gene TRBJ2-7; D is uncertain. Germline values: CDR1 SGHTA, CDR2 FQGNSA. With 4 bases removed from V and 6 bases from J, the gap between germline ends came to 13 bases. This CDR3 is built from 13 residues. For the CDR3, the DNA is TGTGCCAGCAGCTCCCCACCACACGGCGAGCAGTACTTC. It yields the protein CASSSPPHGEQYF.

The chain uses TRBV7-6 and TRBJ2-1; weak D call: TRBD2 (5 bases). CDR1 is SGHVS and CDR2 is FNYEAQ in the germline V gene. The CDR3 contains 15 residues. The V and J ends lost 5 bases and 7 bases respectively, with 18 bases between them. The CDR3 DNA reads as TGTGCCAGCAGCCCACCACATGGAGGAGATAATGAGCAGTTCTTC. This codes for CASSPPHGGDNEQFF.

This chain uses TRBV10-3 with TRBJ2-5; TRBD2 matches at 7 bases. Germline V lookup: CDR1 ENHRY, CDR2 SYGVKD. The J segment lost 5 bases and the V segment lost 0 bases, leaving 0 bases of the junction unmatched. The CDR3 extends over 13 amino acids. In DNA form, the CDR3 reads TGTGCCATCAGTGAGTCGGGAGGGGAGACCCAGTACTTC. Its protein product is CAISESGGETQYF.

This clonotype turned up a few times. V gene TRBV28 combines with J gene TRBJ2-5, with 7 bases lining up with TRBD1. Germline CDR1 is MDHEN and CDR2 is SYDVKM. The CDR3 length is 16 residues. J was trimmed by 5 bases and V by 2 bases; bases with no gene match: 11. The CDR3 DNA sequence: TGTGCCAGCAGTTTAAGGTTAGGGGGACAGCGGGAGACCCAGTACTTC. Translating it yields CASSLRLGGQRETQYF.

CDR3 region: CASSRTRDKETQYF. In DNA form, the CDR3 reads TGCGCCAGCAGCCGGACCCGGGACAAAGAGACCCAGTACTTC. This chain links TRBV4-1 with TRBJ2-5; D perhaps matches TRBD1 (6 bases). The CDR3 runs 14 residues. V was cut by 4 bases and J by 3 bases, with 12 bases left in between. Per germline, CDR1 MGHRA and CDR2 YSYEKL.

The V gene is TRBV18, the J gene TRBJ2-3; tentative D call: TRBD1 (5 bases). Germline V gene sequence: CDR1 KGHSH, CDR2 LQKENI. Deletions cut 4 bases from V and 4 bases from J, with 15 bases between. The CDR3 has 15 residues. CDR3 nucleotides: TGTGCCAGCTCACGGGATCAGGGAAGCGCAGATACGCAGTATTTT. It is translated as CASSRDQGSADTQYF.

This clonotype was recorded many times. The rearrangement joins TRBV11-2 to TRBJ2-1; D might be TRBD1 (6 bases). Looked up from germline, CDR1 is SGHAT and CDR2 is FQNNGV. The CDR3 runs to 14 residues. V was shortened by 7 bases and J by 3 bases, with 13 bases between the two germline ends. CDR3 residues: CASKQGFGYNEQFF. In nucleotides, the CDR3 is TGTGCCAGCAAGCAGGGGTTCGGCTACAATGAGCAGTTCTTC.

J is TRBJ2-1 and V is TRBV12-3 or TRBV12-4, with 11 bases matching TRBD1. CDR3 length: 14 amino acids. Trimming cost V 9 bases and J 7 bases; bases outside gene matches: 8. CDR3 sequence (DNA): TGTGCCAGTCGGTATGGGACAGGGGGGAATGAGCAGTTCTTC. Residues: CASRYGTGGNEQFF.

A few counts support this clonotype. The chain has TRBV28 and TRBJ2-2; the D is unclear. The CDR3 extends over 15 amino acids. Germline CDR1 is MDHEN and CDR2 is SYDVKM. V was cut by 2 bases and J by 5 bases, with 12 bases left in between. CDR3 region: CASSLEGFVTGELFF. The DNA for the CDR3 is TGTGCCAGCAGTTTAGAAGGGTTTGTGACCGGGGAGCTGTTTTTT. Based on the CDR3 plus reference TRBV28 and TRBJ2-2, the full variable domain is DVKVTQSSRYLVKRTGEKVFLECVQDMDHENMFWYRQDPGLGLRLIYFSYDVKMKEKGDIPEGYSVSREKKERFSLILESASTNQTSMYLCASSLEGFVTGELFFGEGSRLTVL.

In DNA form, the CDR3 reads TGTGCCACTTCGAACCGACTAGCGGGAACCTACGAGCAGTACTTC. Translation: CATSNRLAGTYEQYF. The rearrangement uses TRBV7-2 and TRBJ2-7, with 11 bases aligning to TRBD2. The CDR3 consists of 15 residues. Germline loops: CDR1 SGHTA, CDR2 FQGNSA. V lost 10 bases to trimming and J lost 2 bases; unmatched junction nucleotides: 10.

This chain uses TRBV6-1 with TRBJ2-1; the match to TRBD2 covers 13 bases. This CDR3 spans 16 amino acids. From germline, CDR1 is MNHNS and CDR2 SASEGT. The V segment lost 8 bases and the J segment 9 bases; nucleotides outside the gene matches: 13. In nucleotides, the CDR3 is TGTGCCAGCTCTCCCCAAAGGACTAGCGGGAGTCTTGAGCAGTTCTTC. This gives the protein CASSPQRTSGSLEQFF.